These T cell receptor beta chains were read from a single sample in a study of PD-L1 blockade in urothelial cancer. This table comes from immunoSEQ multiplex PCR, and its TCRdb copy is limited to in-frame clones, with some not included. The sample has about 93,000 clones, around 90% seen once; the top ten hold 1.6%. The source was PBMCs, collected around atezolizumab (anti-PD-L1) treatment. The receptors shown here come from a man between 60 and 75 years old with urothelial cancer. Both conserved end residues are part of each CDR3. Fields, in order: V gene, J gene, CDR3 length, D gene, clone size, CDR3 DNA, CDR3 protein. A D gene is named only where the DNA matches it firmly. Expanded clones are given a class, and other clones once, few, many or no size at all.

V: TRBV2
J: TRBJ2-2
length: 12
D: .
size: .
DNA: TGTGCCAGCAGTGACGCGAACCGGGAGCTGTTTTTT
CDR3: CASSDANRELFF

V: TRBV19
J: TRBJ1-6
length: 13
D: .
size: once
DNA: TGTGCCAGTAGTACGGCAGGGAATTCACCCCTCCACTTT
CDR3: CASSTAGNSPLHF

V: TRBV5-1
J: TRBJ1-3
length: 15
D: .
size: .
DNA: TGCGCCAGCAGCTTGGGCCCAGGGGCTGGAAACACCATATATTTT
CDR3: CASSLGPGAGNTIYF

V: TRBV9
J: TRBJ2-7
length: 15
D: .
size: .
DNA: TGTGCCAGCAGCGTCGGTGGGGGGTTCCTTTCCGAGCAGTACTTC
CDR3: CASSVGGGFLSEQYF

V: TRBV7-2
J: TRBJ2-3
length: 14
D: .
size: .
DNA: TGTGCCAGCAGCCTCAGCGGGAGCACAGATACGCAGTATTTT
CDR3: CASSLSGSTDTQYF

V: TRBV11-3
J: TRBJ1-1
length: 13
D: .
size: .
DNA: TGTGCCAGCAGCTTAGTTGCGTCGGCTGAAGCTTTCTTT
CDR3: CASSLVASAEAFF

V: TRBV5-6
J: TRBJ2-7
length: 15
D: .
size: .
DNA: TGTGCCAGCAGCTTGGGTGGCAGGGCTCCATACGAGCAGTACTTC
CDR3: CASSLGGRAPYEQYF

V: TRBV10-2
J: TRBJ1-3
length: 15
D: .
size: .
DNA: TGCGCCAGCAGTGAGATGGGAGGAATTGGAAACACCATATATTTT
CDR3: CASSEMGGIGNTIYF

V: TRBV15
J: TRBJ2-7
length: 14
D: TRBD2
size: .
DNA: TGTGCCACCAGCAGAGATCGGGAGGGTTACGAGCAGTACTTC
CDR3: CATSRDREGYEQYF

V: TRBV7-3
J: TRBJ2-3
length: 14
D: TRBD2
size: .
DNA: TGTGCCAGCAGCGCCTCGCCGGGGGGAGATACGCAGTATTTT
CDR3: CASSASPGGDTQYF

V: TRBV4-1
J: TRBJ1-2
length: 14
D: .
size: .
DNA: TGCGCCAGCAGCCAAGAACGGGGCCAGGGGGGCTACACCTTC
CDR3: CASSQERGQGGYTF

V: TRBV5-1
J: TRBJ2-1
length: 17
D: TRBD2
size: .
DNA: TGCGCCAGCAGCTTGGCCAGGGTAGCGGGGGGGTACAATGAGCAGTTCTTC
CDR3: CASSLARVAGGYNEQFF

V: TRBV6-1
J: TRBJ1-2
length: 9
D: .
size: once
DNA: TGTGCCAGCAGGCCCTTAACGGCCTTC
CDR3: CASRPLTAF

V: TRBV29-1
J: TRBJ1-1
length: 11
D: TRBD1
size: few
DNA: TGCAGCGGGGGGACAGGAGCTGAAGCTTTCTTT
CDR3: CSGGTGAEAFF

V: TRBV7-8
J: TRBJ2-1
length: 14
D: .
size: .
DNA: TGTGCCAGCAGAGGGGACACCAACTACAATGAGCAGTTCTTC
CDR3: CASRGDTNYNEQFF

V: TRBV4-2
J: TRBJ2-7
length: 15
D: TRBD1
size: .
DNA: TGTGCCAGCAGCCAAGCGCGGCAGGGGGCCTACGAGCAGTACTTC
CDR3: CASSQARQGAYEQYF

V: TRBV5-1
J: TRBJ2-7
length: 15
D: TRBD1
size: few
DNA: TGCGCCAGCAGCTTGGGACAGGGGGATATCTACGAGCAGTACTTC
CDR3: CASSLGQGDIYEQYF

V: TRBV18
J: TRBJ1-1
length: 16
D: TRBD1
size: .
DNA: TGTGCCAGCTCACCGGGACAGGGGAGGAAGAACACTGAAGCTTTCTTT
CDR3: CASSPGQGRKNTEAFF

V: TRBV6-6
J: TRBJ2-7
length: 13
D: TRBD1
size: .
DNA: TGTGCCAGCAGAAGGGACAGAACCTACGAGCAGTACTTC
CDR3: CASRRDRTYEQYF

V: TRBV7-3
J: TRBJ2-1
length: 14
D: .
size: .
DNA: TGTGCCAGCAGCTCGGGGGCGGGGGACAATGAGCAGTTCTTC
CDR3: CASSSGAGDNEQFF

V: TRBV10-3
J: TRBJ1-1
length: 17
D: .
size: .
DNA: TGTGCCATCACTAGGAGGTTGACAGGCGGCTTGGGGACTGAAGCTTTCTTT
CDR3: CAITRRLTGGLGTEAFF

V: TRBV6-5
J: TRBJ1-1
length: 13
D: TRBD1
size: .
DNA: TGTGCCAGCAGAGGGACAGGCGACACTGAAGCTTTCTTT
CDR3: CASRGTGDTEAFF

V: TRBV5-1
J: TRBJ2-3
length: 16
D: TRBD2
size: .
DNA: TGCGCCAGCTGGCTTCTAGCGGGGACCCCCGCAGATACGCAGTATTTT
CDR3: CASWLLAGTPADTQYF

V: TRBV30
J: TRBJ2-3
length: 13
D: TRBD2
size: once
DNA: TGTGCCTGGAGCACGCGGGGGGCCAATACGCAGTATTTT
CDR3: CAWSTRGANTQYF

V: TRBV27
J: TRBJ2-1
length: 15
D: TRBD1
size: once
DNA: TGTGCCAGCAGGCCTACCGGGACAGGGGTCAATGAGCAGTTCTTC
CDR3: CASRPTGTGVNEQFF

V: TRBV28
J: TRBJ1-1
length: 14
D: .
size: .
DNA: TGTGCCAGCAGTGCCCAACCGGGAGGCTCTGAAGCTTTCTTT
CDR3: CASSAQPGGSEAFF

V: TRBV2
J: TRBJ1-5
length: 14
D: .
size: .
DNA: TGTGCCAGCCGACAGGACCAACTCAATCAGCCCCAGCATTTT
CDR3: CASRQDQLNQPQHF

V: TRBV6-1
J: TRBJ1-3
length: 15
D: .
size: .
DNA: TGTGCCAGCGCTGGGGGGGTCCTCTCTGGAAACACCATATATTTT
CDR3: CASAGGVLSGNTIYF

V: TRBV11-1
J: TRBJ2-7
length: 14
D: TRBD2
size: .
DNA: TGTGCCAGCAGCGGCGGGAGGCTCTCCTACGAGCAGTACTTC
CDR3: CASSGGRLSYEQYF

V: TRBV27
J: TRBJ1-1
length: 16
D: TRBD1
size: .
DNA: TGTGCCAGCAGTCCAGGGACAGGGGGCGCCGAGACTGAAGCTTTCTTT
CDR3: CASSPGTGGAETEAFF

V: TRBV5-1
J: TRBJ1-1
length: 12
D: TRBD1
size: .
DNA: TGCGCCAGCAGCGTGGGACAGGGTGAAGCTTTCTTT
CDR3: CASSVGQGEAFF

V: TRBV5-1
J: TRBJ2-3
length: 17
D: TRBD2
size: .
DNA: TGCGCCAGCAGCCAAGGACTAGCGGGGTATAGCACAGATACGCAGTATTTT
CDR3: CASSQGLAGYSTDTQYF

V: TRBV9
J: TRBJ2-2
length: 15
D: TRBD1
size: .
DNA: TGTGCCAGCAGCGTTGGACAGGGGCAGACCGGGGAGCTGTTTTTT
CDR3: CASSVGQGQTGELFF

V: TRBV9
J: TRBJ2-1
length: 14
D: .
size: .
DNA: TGTGCCAGCAGCGTAGAAAGTAGCCTAAATGAGCAGTTCTTC
CDR3: CASSVESSLNEQFF

V: TRBV5-1
J: TRBJ2-3
length: 18
D: TRBD2
size: .
DNA: TGCGCCAGCAGCGCTACCCCGGGACTAGCGGGAGGGCCAGATACGCAGTATTTT
CDR3: CASSATPGLAGGPDTQYF

V: TRBV6-1
J: TRBJ2-1
length: 13
D: .
size: .
DNA: TGTGCCAGCACCCCGACAAACTACAATGAGCAGTTCTTC
CDR3: CASTPTNYNEQFF

V: TRBV6-5
J: TRBJ2-3
length: 14
D: TRBD1
size: .
DNA: TGTGCCAGCAGTTCGGACAGGGTCACAGATACGCAGTATTTT
CDR3: CASSSDRVTDTQYF

V: TRBV30
J: TRBJ2-3
length: 13
D: .
size: .
DNA: TGTGCCTGGAGTTCAGAGGTGGTTGATACGCAGTATTTT
CDR3: CAWSSEVVDTQYF

V: TRBV5-1
J: TRBJ1-4
length: 15
D: .
size: .
DNA: TGCGCCAGCAGCATTAGTGGGCCAACTAATGAAAAACTGTTTTTT
CDR3: CASSISGPTNEKLFF

V: TRBV4-2
J: TRBJ2-4
length: 16
D: .
size: .
DNA: TGTGCCAGCAGCCAAGCGAGCGGAAGAGCCAAAAACATTCAGTACTTC
CDR3: CASSQASGRAKNIQYF

V: TRBV28
J: TRBJ2-7
length: 14
D: .
size: .
DNA: TGTGCCAGCAGGCCTGGGGGGGGCGCGGACGAGCAGTACTTC
CDR3: CASRPGGGADEQYF

V: TRBV28
J: TRBJ2-5
length: 13
D: .
size: .
DNA: TGTGCCAGCAGTTTACCTAGTAGAGAGACCCAGTACTTC
CDR3: CASSLPSRETQYF

V: TRBV7-3
J: TRBJ1-2
length: 14
D: .
size: .
DNA: TGTGCCAGCAGCTTAATTCCCAATTCCTATGGCTACACCTTC
CDR3: CASSLIPNSYGYTF

V: TRBV28
J: TRBJ1-1
length: 16
D: TRBD1
size: .
DNA: TGTGCCAGCAGTTTGAGGACAGGGGGTATGAACACTGAAGCTTTCTTT
CDR3: CASSLRTGGMNTEAFF